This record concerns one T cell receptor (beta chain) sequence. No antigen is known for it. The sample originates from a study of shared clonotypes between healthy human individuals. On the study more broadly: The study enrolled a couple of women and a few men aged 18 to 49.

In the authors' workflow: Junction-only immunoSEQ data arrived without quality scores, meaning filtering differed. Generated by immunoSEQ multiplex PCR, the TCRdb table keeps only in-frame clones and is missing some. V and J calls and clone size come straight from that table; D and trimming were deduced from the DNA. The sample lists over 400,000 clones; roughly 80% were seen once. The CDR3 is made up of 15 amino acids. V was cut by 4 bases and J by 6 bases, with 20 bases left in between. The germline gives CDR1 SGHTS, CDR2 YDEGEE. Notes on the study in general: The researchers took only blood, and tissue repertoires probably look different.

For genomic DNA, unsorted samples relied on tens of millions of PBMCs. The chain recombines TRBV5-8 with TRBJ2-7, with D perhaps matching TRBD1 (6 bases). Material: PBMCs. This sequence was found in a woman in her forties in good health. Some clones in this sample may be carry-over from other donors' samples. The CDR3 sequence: CASSPGTPVRGEQYF. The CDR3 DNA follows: TGTGCCAGCAGCCCGGGGACACCCGTTCGGGGCGAGCAGTACTTC.